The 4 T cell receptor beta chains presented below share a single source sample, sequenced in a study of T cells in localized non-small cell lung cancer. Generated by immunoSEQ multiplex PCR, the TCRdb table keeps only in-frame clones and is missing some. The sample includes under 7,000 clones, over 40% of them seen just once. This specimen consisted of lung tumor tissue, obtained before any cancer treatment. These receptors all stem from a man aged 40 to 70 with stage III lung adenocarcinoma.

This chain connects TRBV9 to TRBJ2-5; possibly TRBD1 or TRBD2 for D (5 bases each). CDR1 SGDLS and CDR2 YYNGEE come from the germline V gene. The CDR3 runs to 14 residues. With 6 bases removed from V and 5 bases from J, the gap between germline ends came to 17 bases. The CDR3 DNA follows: TGTGCCAGCAACCCAGTCGGATGGGGGGAGACCCAGTACTTC. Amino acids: CASNPVGWGETQYF.

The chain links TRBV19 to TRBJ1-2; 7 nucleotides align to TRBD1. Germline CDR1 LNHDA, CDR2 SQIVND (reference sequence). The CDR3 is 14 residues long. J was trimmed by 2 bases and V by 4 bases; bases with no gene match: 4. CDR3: CASSTIQGNYGYTF. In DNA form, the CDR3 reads TGTGCCAGTAGTACCATACAGGGGAACTATGGCTACACCTTC. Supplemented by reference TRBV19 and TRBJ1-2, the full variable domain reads DGGITQSPKYLFRKEGQNVTLSCEQNLNHDAMYWYRQDPGQGLRLIYYSQIVNDFQKGDIAEGYSVSREKKESFPLTVTSAQKNPTAFYLCASSTIQGNYGYTFGSGTRLTVV.

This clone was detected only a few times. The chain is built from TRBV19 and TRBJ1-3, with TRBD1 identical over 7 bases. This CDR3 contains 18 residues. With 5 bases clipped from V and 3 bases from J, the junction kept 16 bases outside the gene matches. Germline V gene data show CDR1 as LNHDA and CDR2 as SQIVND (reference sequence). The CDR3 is CASSSLGNRDSLGNTIYF. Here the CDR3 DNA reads TGTGCCAGTAGTTCATTGGGAAACCGGGACAGCCTTGGAAACACCATATATTTT.

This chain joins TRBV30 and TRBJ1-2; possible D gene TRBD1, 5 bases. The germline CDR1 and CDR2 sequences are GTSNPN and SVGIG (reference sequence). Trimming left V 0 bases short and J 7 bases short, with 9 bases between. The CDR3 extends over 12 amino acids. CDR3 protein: CAWSVQEIGYTF. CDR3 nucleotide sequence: TGTGCCTGGAGTGTACAGGAAATTGGCTACACCTTC.